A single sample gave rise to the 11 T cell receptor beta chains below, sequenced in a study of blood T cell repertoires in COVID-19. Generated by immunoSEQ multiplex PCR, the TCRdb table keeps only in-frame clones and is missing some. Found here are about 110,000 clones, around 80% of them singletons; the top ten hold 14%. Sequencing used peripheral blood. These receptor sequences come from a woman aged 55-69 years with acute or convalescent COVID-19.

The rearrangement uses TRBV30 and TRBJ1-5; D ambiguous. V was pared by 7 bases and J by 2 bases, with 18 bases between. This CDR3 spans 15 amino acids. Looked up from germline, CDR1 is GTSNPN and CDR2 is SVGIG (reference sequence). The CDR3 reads CASPPTGRGNQPQHF. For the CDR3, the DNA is TGTGCCTCCCCTCCGACTGGGCGGGGCAATCAGCCCCAGCATTTT.

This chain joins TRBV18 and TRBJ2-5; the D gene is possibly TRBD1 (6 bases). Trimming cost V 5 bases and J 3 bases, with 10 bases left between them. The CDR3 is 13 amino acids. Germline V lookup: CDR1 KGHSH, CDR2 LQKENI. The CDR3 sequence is CASSAPGEETQYF. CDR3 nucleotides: TGTGCCAGCTCAGCCCCAGGGGAAGAGACCCAGTACTTC. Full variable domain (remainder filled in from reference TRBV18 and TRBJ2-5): NAGVMQNPRHLVRRRGQEARLRCSPMKGHSHVYWYRQLPEEGLKFMVYLQKENIIDESGMPKERFSAEFPKEGPSILRIQQVVRGDSAAYFCASSAPGEETQYFGPGTRLLVL.

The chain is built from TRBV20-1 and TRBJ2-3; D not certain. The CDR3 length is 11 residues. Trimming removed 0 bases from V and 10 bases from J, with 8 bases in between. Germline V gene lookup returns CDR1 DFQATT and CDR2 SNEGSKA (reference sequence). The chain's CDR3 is CSARESVPQYF. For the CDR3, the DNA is TGCAGTGCTAGAGAAAGCGTTCCGCAGTATTTT.

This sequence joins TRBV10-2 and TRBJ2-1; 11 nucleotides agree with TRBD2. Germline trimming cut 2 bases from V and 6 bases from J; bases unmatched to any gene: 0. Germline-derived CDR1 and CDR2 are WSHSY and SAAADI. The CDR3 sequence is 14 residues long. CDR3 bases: TGCGCCAGCAGTGAGACTAGCGGGGGCAATGAGCAGTTCTTC. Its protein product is CASSETSGGNEQFF.

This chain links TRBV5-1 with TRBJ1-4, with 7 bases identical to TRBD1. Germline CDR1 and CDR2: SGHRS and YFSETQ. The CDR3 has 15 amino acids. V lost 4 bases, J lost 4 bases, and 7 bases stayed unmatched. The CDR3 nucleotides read TGCGCCAGCAGCGCCGCCGGGACAGATAATGAAAAACTGTTTTTT. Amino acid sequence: CASSAAGTDNEKLFF.

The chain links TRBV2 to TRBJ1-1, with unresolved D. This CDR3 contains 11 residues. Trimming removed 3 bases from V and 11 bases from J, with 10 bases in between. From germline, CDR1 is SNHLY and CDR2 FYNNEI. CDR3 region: CASSERHFAFF. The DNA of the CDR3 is TGTGCCAGCAGTGAGAGACACTTCGCTTTCTTT.

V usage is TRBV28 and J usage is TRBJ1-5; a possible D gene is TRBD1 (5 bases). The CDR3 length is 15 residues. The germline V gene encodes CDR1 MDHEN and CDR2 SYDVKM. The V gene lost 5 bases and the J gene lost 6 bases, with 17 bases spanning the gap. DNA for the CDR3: TGTGCCAGCAGTCCCCTGACGAGGGGAGGTCAGCCCCAGCATTTT. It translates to CASSPLTRGGQPQHF. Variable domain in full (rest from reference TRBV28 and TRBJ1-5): DVKVTQSSRYLVKRTGEKVFLECVQDMDHENMFWYRQDPGLGLRLIYFSYDVKMKEKGDIPEGYSVSREKKERFSLILESASTNQTSMYLCASSPLTRGGQPQHFGDGTRLSIL.

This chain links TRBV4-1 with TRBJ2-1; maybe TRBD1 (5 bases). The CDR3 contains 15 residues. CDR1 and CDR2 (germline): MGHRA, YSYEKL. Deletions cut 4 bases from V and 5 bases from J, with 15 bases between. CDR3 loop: CASSPGHLRDNEQFF. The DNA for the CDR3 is TGCGCCAGCAGCCCAGGGCACCTAAGGGACAATGAGCAGTTCTTC.

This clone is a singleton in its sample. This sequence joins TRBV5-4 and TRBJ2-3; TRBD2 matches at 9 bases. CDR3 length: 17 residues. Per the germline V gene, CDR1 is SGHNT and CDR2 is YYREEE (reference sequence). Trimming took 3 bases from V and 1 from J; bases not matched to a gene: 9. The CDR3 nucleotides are TGTGCCAGCAGCTCGGGGGGAGCGGGGGGACGCACAGATACGCAGTATTTT. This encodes CASSSGGAGGRTDTQYF. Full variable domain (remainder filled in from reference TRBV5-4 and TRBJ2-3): ETGVTQSPTHLIKTRGQQVTLRCSSQSGHNTVSWYQQALGQGPQFIFQYYREEENGRGNFPPRFSGLQFPNYSSELNVNALELDDSALYLCASSSGGAGGRTDTQYFGPGTRLTVL.

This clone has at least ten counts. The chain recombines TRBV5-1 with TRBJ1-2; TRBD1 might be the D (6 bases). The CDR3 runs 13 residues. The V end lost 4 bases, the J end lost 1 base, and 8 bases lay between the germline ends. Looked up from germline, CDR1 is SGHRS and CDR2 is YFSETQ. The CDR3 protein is CASSPGVNYGYTF. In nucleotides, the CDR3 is TGCGCCAGCAGCCCAGGGGTTAACTATGGCTACACCTTC.

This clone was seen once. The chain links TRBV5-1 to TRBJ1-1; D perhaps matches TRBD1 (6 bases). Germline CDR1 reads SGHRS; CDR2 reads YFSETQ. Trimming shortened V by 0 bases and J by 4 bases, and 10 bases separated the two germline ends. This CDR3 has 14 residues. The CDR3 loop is CASSLVGGSTEAFF. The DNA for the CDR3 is TGCGCCAGCAGCTTGGTAGGGGGAAGCACTGAAGCTTTCTTT.